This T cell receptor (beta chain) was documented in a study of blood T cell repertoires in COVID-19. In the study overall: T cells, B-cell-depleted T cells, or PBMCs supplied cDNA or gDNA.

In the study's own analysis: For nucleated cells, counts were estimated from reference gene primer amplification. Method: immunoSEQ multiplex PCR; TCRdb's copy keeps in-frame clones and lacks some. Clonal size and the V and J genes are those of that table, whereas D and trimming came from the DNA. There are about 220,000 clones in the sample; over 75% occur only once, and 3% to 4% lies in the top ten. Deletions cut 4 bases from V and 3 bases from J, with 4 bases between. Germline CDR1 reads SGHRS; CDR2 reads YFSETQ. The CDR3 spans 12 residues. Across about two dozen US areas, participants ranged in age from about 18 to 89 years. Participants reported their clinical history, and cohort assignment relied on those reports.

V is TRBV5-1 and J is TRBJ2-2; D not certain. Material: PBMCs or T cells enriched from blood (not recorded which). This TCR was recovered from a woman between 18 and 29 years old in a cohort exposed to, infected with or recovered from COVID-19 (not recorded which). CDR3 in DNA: TGCGCCAGCAGCCCCTACACCGGGGAGCTGTTTTTT. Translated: CASSPYTGELFF.